The subject of this entry is one T cell receptor (beta chain). The antigen remains undetermined. These data come from a study of vaccination effects on CD4 cells after COVID-19. The data were produced by immunoSEQ multiplex PCR, yet TCRdb's version contains in-frame clones alone and is incomplete. In the table there are under 45,000 clones, approximately 80% of which are singletons. Antigen-specific CD4+ T cells were expanded (with viral peptide pools) by the ViraFEST assay ahead of sequencing. It was after approximately 11 days of culture that CD4+ T cells were isolated. Vaccinated recipients, who were negative for nucleocapsid antibodies, had no history of SARS-CoV-2 infection. This CDR3 comprises 16 residues. Germline lookup yields CDR1 KGHDR and CDR2 SFDVKD. V lost 3 bases, J lost 4 bases, and 5 bases stayed unmatched.

This sequence originates from a human donor who received a COVID-19 vaccine. This specimen consisted of CD4+ T cells from PBMCs cultured with HCoV-NL63 spike peptides, obtained before COVID-19 vaccination. The V gene is TRBV24-1, the J gene TRBJ2-5; 12 nucleotides align to TRBD1. In DNA form, the CDR3 reads TGTGCCACCAGTGATCGGGGACAGGGGGCCGGAGAGACCCAGTACTTC. It is translated as CATSDRGQGAGETQYF.